The rows below give T cell receptor beta chains drawn from one sample of a study of cytomegalovirus exposure and HLA in healthy donors. Here immunoSEQ multiplex PCR was the method, and the copy in TCRdb shows in-frame clones only, minus some. The sample lists 100,000 to 150,000 clones, approximately 80% occurring once. The sequencing input was PBMCs. Receptors originate from a female donor in good health and CMV-seropositive. Each CDR3 is given with its conserved first and last residue. The order of the fields is CDR3 length, D gene, J gene, V gene, clone size, CDR3 DNA, CDR3 protein. A D gene is named only where the DNA matches it firmly. Clone size is stated in some rows and not others, as once, few, many or a class when expanded.

>13|NA|TRBJ1-2|TRBV19|NA
TGTGCCAGTAGTTTCGCGGGGTCATATGGCTACACCTTC
CASSFAGSYGYTF
>19|NA|TRBJ1-6|TRBV27|NA
TGTGCCAGCAGTTTAGGTGGGGGGTGGGGCAGCTCCTATAATTCACCCCTCCACTTT
CASSLGGGWGSSYNSPLHF
>14|NA|TRBJ1-1|TRBV6-5|NA
TGTGCCAGCAGTTACATCGACAGGCTGACTGAAGCTTTCTTT
CASSYIDRLTEAFF
>16|NA|TRBJ1-3|TRBV18|NA
TGTGCCAGCTCACCGTACACAGAGTTCGATGGAAACACCATATATTTT
CASSPYTEFDGNTIYF
>16|TRBD1|TRBJ1-6|TRBV5-1|NA
TGCGCCAGCAGCTTAGAGTTTGACAGGGGGAATTCACCCCTCCACTTT
CASSLEFDRGNSPLHF
>17|TRBD2|TRBJ2-5|TRBV5-1|NA
TGCGCCAGCAGCTTGACCCTAGCGGGGGGGCTTAAAGAGACCCAGTACTTC
CASSLTLAGGLKETQYF
>14|TRBD1|TRBJ1-1|TRBV18|NA
TGTGCCAGCTCGGTACAGGGGCGGGGCACTGAAGCTTTCTTT
CASSVQGRGTEAFF
>14|NA|TRBJ1-3|TRBV6-1|NA
TGTGCCAGCAGTGAAGGGACAGTCGGAAACACCATATATTTT
CASSEGTVGNTIYF
>15|NA|TRBJ1-4|TRBV19|NA
TGTGCCAGTAAAGCGGGGGTCGTGGCTAATGAAAAACTGTTTTTT
CASKAGVVANEKLFF
>14|NA|TRBJ1-4|TRBV19|once
TGTGCCAGTAGTATCCGGGTTCCCGATGAAAAACTGTTTTTT
CASSIRVPDEKLFF
>13|NA|TRBJ1-1|TRBV6-5|NA
TGTGCCAGCAAGTTCGGCGGTAACACTGAAGCTTTCTTT
CASKFGGNTEAFF
>16|TRBD1|TRBJ2-7|TRBV6-5|NA
TGTGCCAGCAGTTACGAGATGGGCAGGGGGCTGAAAGAGCAGTACTTC
CASSYEMGRGLKEQYF
>14|TRBD1|TRBJ2-5|TRBV5-1|NA
TGCGCCAGCAGCGTGACAGGGGGCCAAGAGACCCAGTACTTC
CASSVTGGQETQYF
>15|TRBD1|TRBJ2-7|TRBV5-6|NA
TGTGCCAGCAGCTTGGGGACAGGGTTCTCCTACGAGCAGTACTTC
CASSLGTGFSYEQYF
>13|NA|TRBJ1-2|TRBV5-4|NA
TGTGCCAGCTCCAGTGGGCAGGGGTATGGCTACACCTTC
CASSSGQGYGYTF
>11|NA|TRBJ1-1|TRBV6-5|NA
TGTGCCAGCAGCACCCGGGGGGAAGCTTTCTTT
CASSTRGEAFF
>14|NA|TRBJ2-5|TRBV6-1|once
TGTGCCAGCAGTGACAATCAGGGTGGAGAGACCCAGTACTTC
CASSDNQGGETQYF